One sample yielded the 15 T cell receptor beta chains listed below, sequenced in a study of blood T cell repertoires in COVID-19 (TCRdb year 2020). The library came from the immunoSEQ multiplex PCR assay. Here the immuneACCESS table is served through TCRdb, limited to in-frame sequences with V and J called. Missing clones are a known gap in these copies; in checked studies unresolved V genes cover under half, and the rest lacks a known reason. This sample has some 300,000 clones in its table, and just under 90% of those were observed once. The ten largest clones add up to over 9% of the sample. What was sequenced was PBMCs or T cells enriched from blood (not recorded which). The receptors were gathered from a woman in her 30s who had recovered from COVID-19.

This chain connects TRBV6-4 to TRBJ2-6; D gene unclear. The CDR3 sequence is 15 residues long. Deletions cut 7 bases from V and 0 bases from J, with 10 bases between. CDR1 and CDR2 from the germline V gene are MRHNA and SNTAGT. The CDR3 coding sequence is TGTGCCAGCATGACTGATAGCTCTGGGGCCAACGTCCTGACTTTC. Its protein product is CASMTDSSGANVLTF.

The rearrangement links TRBV10-3 to TRBJ1-2, with TRBD1 matching 7 bases. The CDR3 contains 14 residues. J was trimmed by 3 bases and V by 2 bases; bases with no gene match: 3. Germline loops: CDR1 ENHRY, CDR2 SYGVKD. CDR3 bases: TGTGCCATCAGTGAGGGGACAGACCACTATGGCTACACCTTC. This codes for CAISEGTDHYGYTF.

V is TRBV7-8 and J is TRBJ2-3, with D unclear. V lost 2 bases, J lost 0 bases, and 3 bases lay in between. The CDR3 loop spans 13 amino acids. Germline CDR1 reads SGHVS; CDR2 reads FQNEAQ. The DNA for the CDR3 is TGTGCCAGCAGCTTAATAAGCACAGATACGCAGTATTTT. Protein product: CASSLISTDTQYF. The whole variable domain, filled in from reference TRBV7-8 and TRBJ2-3, reads GAGVSQSPRYKVAKRGQDVALRCDPISGHVSLFWYQQALGQGPEFLTYFQNEAQLDKSGLPSDRFFAERPEGSVSTLKIQRTQQEDSAVYLCASSLISTDTQYFGPGTRLTVL.

The chain employs TRBV11-3 and TRBJ2-2, with 8 bases lining up with TRBD2. The CDR3 is made up of 15 amino acids. The ends lost 0 bases at V and 5 bases at J; junction bases unmatched: 2. Germline V CDR1 and CDR2: SGHNT, YENEEA. CDR3 bases: TGTGCCAGCAGCTTAGAGAGCGGGAGAACCGGGGAGCTGTTTTTT. It is translated as CASSLESGRTGELFF.

This rearrangement joins TRBV5-1 to TRBJ2-7; D is unresolved. V was clipped by 3 bases and J by 4 bases, with 11 bases between them. Looked up from germline, CDR1 is SGHRS and CDR2 is YFSETQ. The CDR3 has 13 amino acids. The CDR3, as DNA: TGCGCCAGCAGCTATGGAGAATTATACGAGCAGTACTTC. Translated, it gives CASSYGELYEQYF.

This rearrangement joins TRBV28 to TRBJ2-7, with 7 positions matching TRBD1. This CDR3 has 15 amino acids. V gave up 2 bases and J gave up 1 base; unmatched junction bases: 5. The germline V gene has CDR1 MDHEN and CDR2 SYDVKM. The CDR3: CASSLPGQFSYEQYF. The CDR3 DNA is TGTGCCAGCAGTTTACCGGGACAGTTTTCCTACGAGCAGTACTTC.

This sequence joins TRBV30 and TRBJ1-6; D gene uncertain. The ends were cut back, 2 bases at V and 7 bases at J, with 6 bases in the middle. The CDR3 runs 12 residues. Per germline, CDR1 GTSNPN and CDR2 SVGIG (reference sequence). The CDR3 DNA reads TGTGCCTGGAGTACCAGGAATTCACCCCTCCACTTT. Amino acids: CAWSTRNSPLHF. Together with reference TRBV30 and TRBJ1-6, the CDR3 gives the full variable domain: SQTIHQWPATLVQPVGSPLSLECTVEGTSNPNLYWYRQAAGRGLQLLFYSVGIGQISSEVPQNLSASRPQDRQFILSSKKLLLSDSGFYLCAWSTRNSPLHFGNGTRLTVT.

The chain is built from TRBV28 and TRBJ1-5, with 7 bases aligning to TRBD1. Germline loops: CDR1 MDHEN, CDR2 SYDVKM. This CDR3 is built from 20 residues. The V and J ends lost 5 bases and 0 bases, in that order; junction bases with no gene match: 19. The CDR3 DNA sequence: TGTGCCAGCAGTCGCGTTTCAGGGGGTTTCGATATAATTAGCAATCAGCCCCAGCATTTT. It encodes CASSRVSGGFDIISNQPQHF.

The V and J genes are TRBV7-2 and TRBJ2-1; 12 bases map to TRBD2. Germline CDR1 and CDR2: SGHTA and FQGNSA. The CDR3 runs to 18 residues. J gave up 0 bases and V 5 bases, and 8 bases lay outside the gene matches. The CDR3 loop is CASSPGTSGWSSYNEQFF. For the CDR3, the DNA is TGTGCCAGCAGCCCCGGGACTAGCGGGTGGAGCTCCTACAATGAGCAGTTCTTC.

This sequence joins TRBV28 and TRBJ1-1, with 9 bases identical to TRBD1. The ends lost 4 bases at V and 10 bases at J; junction bases unmatched: 13. CDR1 and CDR2 (germline): MDHEN, SYDVKM. The CDR3 contains 15 residues. In DNA, the CDR3 is TGTGCCAGCAGTTCCCTACAAACGACAGGGGGGCCAGCTTTCTTT. Translating gives CASSSLQTTGGPAFF.

The gene calls are TRBV5-1 and TRBJ2-1; TRBD2 agrees at 14 bases. The CDR3 extends over 17 amino acids. The junction had 7 bases not matched to a gene; V was cut back by 0 bases and J by 8 bases. The germline V gene encodes CDR1 SGHRS and CDR2 YFSETQ. This CDR3 reads CASSLAGTSGSWYEQFF. In DNA, the CDR3 is TGCGCCAGCAGCTTGGCCGGGACTAGCGGGAGTTGGTATGAGCAGTTCTTC.

V and J are TRBV5-6 and TRBJ1-1, with D possibly being TRBD1 (6 bases). The length of the CDR3 is 15 residues. CDR1 SGHDT and CDR2 YYEEEE come from the germline V gene. The V and J ends lost 4 bases and 1 base respectively, with 14 bases between them. In nucleotides, the CDR3 is TGTGCCAGCAGCGAGAAGGGCAGGGGGAACACTGAAGCTTTCTTT. Amino acid sequence: CASSEKGRGNTEAFF.

This clone was detected once. This chain joins TRBV7-2 and TRBJ1-5; no clear D gene. Germline lookup yields CDR1 SGHTA and CDR2 FQGNSA. V lost 1 base and J 0 bases, leaving 7 bases between the germline ends. The CDR3 loop spans 15 amino acids. The CDR3 here is CASSLVADSNQPQHF. The CDR3, as DNA: TGTGCCAGCAGCTTAGTGGCAGATAGCAATCAGCCCCAGCATTTT. The full variable domain, its missing parts supplied by reference TRBV7-2 and TRBJ1-5, is GAGVSQSPSNKVTEKGKDVELRCDPISGHTALYWYRQSLGQGLEFLIYFQGNSAPDKSGLPSDRFSAERTGGSVSTLTIQRTQQEDSAVYLCASSLVADSNQPQHFGDGTRLSIL.

A few counts support this clone. The V call is TRBV25-1, the J call TRBJ1-1; unclear D gene. V was shortened by 8 bases and J by 5 bases, with 9 bases between the two germline ends. CDR1 and CDR2 from the germline V gene are MGHDK and SYGVNS. This CDR3 comprises 11 residues. CDR3 DNA sequence: TGTGCCAGCGGGGAGCTTACTGAAGCTTTCTTT. Translated: CASGELTEAFF.

This sequence joins TRBV5-4 and TRBJ1-2; D call uncertain. The CDR3 covers 13 residues. In germline, CDR1 is SGHNT, CDR2 YYREEE (reference sequence). Trimming removed 7 bases from V and 8 bases from J, with 18 bases in between. The DNA of the CDR3 is TGTGCCAGCCGGGAGGCAGGAGGCTTGGGCTACACCTTC. Translated, it gives CASREAGGLGYTF.